The 23 T cell receptor beta chains given below trace back to one sample, sequenced in a study of blood T cells in healthy people across ages. Alongside a J-beta primer mix, a sample-barcoded 5' primer served in a second PCR lasting 7 to 11 cycles. TCRdb fed the 5' RACE reads into MiXCR, producing one record per CDR3 protein. The profile shows around 1,000,000 distinct CDR3 sequences, around 25% of them singletons. These data were likewise used in another study, on T cells of mothers and their children.

Sequencing input: blood. Receptors were obtained from a girl aged 2 to 10 in good health.

This clonotype has a handful of counts. The chain combines TRBV9 with TRBJ2-1; TRBD1 matches at 9 bases. The V gene's germline CDR1 is SGDLS and CDR2 YYNGEE. V trimming: 4 bases; J trimming: 4 bases; junction bases outside the gene matches: 6. This CDR3 has 15 residues. The CDR3 sequence: CASSKEGTGYNEQFF. Here the CDR3 DNA reads TGTGCCAGCAGCAAAGAGGGGACAGGGTACAATGAGCAGTTCTTC. Full variable domain (remainder filled in from reference TRBV9 and TRBJ2-1): DSGVTQTPKHLITATGQRVTLRCSPRSGDLSVYWYQQSLDQGLQFLIQYYNGEERAKGNILERFSAQQFPDLHSELNLSSLELGDSALYFCASSKEGTGYNEQFFGPGTRLTVL.

The rearrangement joins TRBV6-1 to TRBJ2-2; 10 bases map to TRBD1. Germline lookup yields CDR1 MNHNS and CDR2 SASEGT. CDR3 length: 15 amino acids. The V gene end was trimmed by 4 bases and the J gene end by 8 bases; junction bases not matched to a gene: 7. The chain's CDR3 is CASSVGTGALGELFF. In DNA, the CDR3 is TGTGCCAGCAGTGTCGGGACAGGGGCCCTTGGGGAGCTGTTTTTT.

J is TRBJ1-5 and V is TRBV4-2; a possible D gene is TRBD1 (6 bases). Germline V gene data show CDR1 as LGHNA and CDR2 as YNFKEQ. The CDR3 loop spans 16 amino acids. Between the trimmed V and J ends, which lost 0 bases and 2 bases, there was a span of 11 bases. CDR3 bases: TGTGCCAGCAGCCAAGAATGGAGACAGGGCAATCAGCCCCAGCATTTT. It specifies CASSQEWRQGNQPQHF.

This rearrangement joins TRBV10-3 to TRBJ1-4, with D uncertain. Trimming cost V 9 bases and J 7 bases, with 15 bases left between them. The CDR3 length is 13 residues. The germline V gene encodes CDR1 ENHRY and CDR2 SYGVKD. The CDR3 sequence is CAIGSGRGEKLFF. The CDR3 nucleotides read TGTGCCATAGGGAGCGGGCGTGGTGAAAAACTGTTTTTT.

This clonotype has just a few counts. The chain employs TRBV5-1 and TRBJ2-5; D possibly matches TRBD1 or TRBD2 (6 bases each). Matching the DNA end better, TRBJ2-7 makes the J call doubtful. CDR1 and CDR2 from the germline V gene are SGHRS and YFSETQ. The CDR3 has 14 amino acids. CDR3 bases: TGCGCCAGCAGCTGGGGGGACACGACCTACGAGCAGTACTTC. Translation gives CASSWGDTTYEQYF.

V usage is TRBV2 and J usage is TRBJ2-7; TRBD1 matches 7 bases. The germline CDR1 and CDR2 sequences are SNHLY and FYNNEI. V lost 6 bases and J lost 3; bases outside the gene matches: 11. The CDR3 length is 15 residues. CDR3 protein: CASSGTGTENYEQYF. The CDR3, as DNA: TGTGCCAGCAGCGGTACCGGGACAGAAAACTACGAGCAGTACTTC.

Only a few counts were recorded for this clonotype. This sequence joins TRBV29-1 and TRBJ2-5; no clear D. Germline-derived CDR1 and CDR2 are SQVTM and ANQGSEA. Trimming took 3 bases from V and 2 from J, leaving 4 bases between them. This CDR3 has 11 residues. The CDR3 loop reads CSVDHQETQYF. In DNA, the CDR3 is TGCAGCGTTGACCATCAAGAGACCCAGTACTTC.

This clonotype was seen more than once but under ten times. The chain carries TRBV24-1 and TRBJ2-1; tentatively, D is TRBD1 (6 bases). CDR3 length equals 12 residues. The V end lost 5 bases, the J end lost 7 bases, and 8 bases lay between the germline ends. Germline V gene data show CDR1 as KGHDR and CDR2 as SFDVKD. As DNA, the CDR3 is TGTGCCACCAGTGCAGGGGCGAATGAGCAGTTCTTC. Translated: CATSAGANEQFF.

V and J are TRBV9 and TRBJ2-7; D call uncertain. CDR1 and CDR2 (germline): SGDLS, YYNGEE. This CDR3 is 13 amino acids long. Trimming shortened V by 3 bases and J by 4 bases, and 11 bases separated the two germline ends. CDR3 sequence (DNA): TGTGCCAGCAGCGCCCCACACTCATACGAGCAGTACTTC. Amino acids: CASSAPHSYEQYF.

The V gene is TRBV6-5, the J gene TRBJ2-5; 10 nucleotides agree with TRBD2. The CDR3 contains 16 residues. Germline V gives CDR1 MNHEY, CDR2 SVGAGI. The J segment lost 1 base and the V segment lost 0 bases, leaving 2 bases of the junction unmatched. For the CDR3, the DNA is TGTGCCAGCAGTTACTCGACTAGCGGGTCCCAAGAGACCCAGTACTTC. Translation: CASSYSTSGSQETQYF.

The rearrangement links TRBV6-2 or TRBV6-3 to TRBJ2-5; 14 nucleotides match TRBD2. Gene TRBJ2-1 matches the end of the DNA better, so the J call may be wrong. The CDR3 covers 17 residues. Germline CDR1 and CDR2: MNHEY and SVGEGT. CDR3 sequence reads: CASSSHRLAGGHNEQFF. CDR3 coding DNA: TGTGCCAGCAGCTCCCACCGACTAGCGGGAGGGCACAATGAGCAGTTCTTC.

This clonotype turned up a few times. The rearrangement links TRBV20-1 to TRBJ2-3; possible D gene TRBD2, 6 bases. The CDR3 extends over 12 amino acids. Per the germline V gene, CDR1 is DFQATT and CDR2 is SNEGSKA (reference sequence). Trimming stripped 8 bases from V and 0 bases from J, with 9 bases between. CDR3 in amino acids: CSTSGSTDTQYF. The CDR3, as DNA: TGCAGTACCAGCGGGAGCACAGATACGCAGTATTTT.

This sequence joins TRBV29-1 and TRBJ2-1, with D perhaps TRBD1 (6 bases). The J call may not be correct, given that the DNA end is closer to TRBJ2-7. The CDR3 has 13 residues. The germline V gene has CDR1 SQVTM and CDR2 ANQGSEA. CDR3 DNA sequence: TGCAGCGTGAGACCGGACAGCTCCTACGAGCAGTACTTC. Its protein is CSVRPDSSYEQYF.

The CDR3: CASSHREGIDSPLHF. CDR3 nucleotides: TGTGCCAGCAGTCACAGGGAAGGAATCGATTCACCCCTCCACTTT. The chain uses TRBV6-5 and TRBJ1-6; tentatively, D is TRBD1 (6 bases). CDR3 length: 15 residues. Trimming cost V 5 bases and J 8 bases, with 16 bases left between them. Germline values: CDR1 MNHEY, CDR2 SVGAGI.

The chain uses TRBV6-2 or TRBV6-3 and TRBJ1-1; 7 nucleotides line up with TRBD1. This CDR3 contains 16 residues. Per germline, CDR1 MNHEY and CDR2 SVGEGT. V dropped 2 bases and J dropped 3; count of bases not matched to a gene: 9. Here the CDR3 reads CASSYPRQGDDTEAFF. CDR3 in DNA: TGTGCCAGCAGTTACCCCCGACAGGGCGATGACACTGAAGCTTTCTTT.

This clonotype was detected a few times. The J gene is TRBJ1-2, the V gene TRBV11-2, with 11 nucleotides matching TRBD1. V shed 2 bases and J 4 bases; nucleotides not matched to a gene: 12. The CDR3 is made up of 18 amino acids. The germline V gene encodes CDR1 SGHAT and CDR2 FQNNGV. The CDR3 spells CASSLNGSWTGGFYGYTF. The CDR3 DNA is TGTGCCAGCAGCTTAAATGGAAGCTGGACAGGGGGCTTCTATGGCTACACCTTC. Complete variable domain (other parts from reference TRBV11-2 and TRBJ1-2): EAGVAQSPRYKIIEKRQSVAFWCNPISGHATLYWYQQILGQGPKLLIQFQNNGVVDDSQLPKDRFSAERLKGVDSTLKIQPAKLEDSAVYLCASSLNGSWTGGFYGYTFGSGTRLTVV.

V gene TRBV7-6 combines with J gene TRBJ1-1; D is unresolved. The CDR3 has 15 amino acids. The V end was cut by 5 bases, the J end by 0 bases, with 13 bases between. The germline V gene encodes CDR1 SGHVS and CDR2 FNYEAQ. CDR3 protein: CASSPPPRVNTEAFF. The CDR3 DNA sequence: TGTGCCAGCAGCCCTCCCCCTAGGGTGAACACTGAAGCTTTCTTT.

In its sample, this clonotype was seen a few times. The chain has TRBV15 and TRBJ1-2; D remains unclear. The CDR3 is made up of 19 amino acids. The V and J ends lost 1 base and 4 bases respectively, with 25 bases between them. Germline-derived CDR1 and CDR2 are LNHNV and YYDKDF (reference sequence). The CDR3 sequence: CATSRALPPGQRMVYGYTF. For the CDR3, the DNA is TGTGCCACCAGCAGAGCCCTACCCCCGGGCCAGAGAATGGTCTATGGCTACACCTTC.

This clonotype has just a few counts. At one of its ends the junction is not consistent with the germline gene, which may arise from a read error. The chain has TRBV5-1 and TRBJ1-5; possible D gene TRBD1, 6 bases. The length of the CDR3 is 13 residues. Germline values: CDR1 SGHRS, CDR2 YFSETQ. The CDR3 sequence is CAGSLAGGEPQHF. In nucleotides, the CDR3 is TGCGCCGGCAGCTTGGCGGGGGGCGAGCCCCAGCATTTT.

J is TRBJ2-1 and V is TRBV19, with TRBD2 matching over 8 bases. Germline loops: CDR1 LNHDA, CDR2 SQIVND (reference sequence). The CDR3 extends over 15 amino acids. J lost 7 bases, V lost 1 base, and 6 bases had no gene match. CDR3 amino acids: CASSIGAGVVNEQFF. Here the CDR3 DNA reads TGTGCCAGTAGTATAGGAGCGGGAGTTGTAAATGAGCAGTTCTTC.

The table lists this clonotype with a few counts. The CDR3 DNA follows: TGCAGTGCTAGAGATACGCGGTCGACTAATGAAAAACTGTTTTTT. Translating it yields CSARDTRSTNEKLFF. This rearrangement joins TRBV20-1 to TRBJ1-4, with D unclear. Germline-derived CDR1 and CDR2 are DFQATT and SNEGSKA (reference sequence). The CDR3 length is 15 residues. V lost 0 bases, J lost 2 bases, and 10 bases lay in between.

J is TRBJ1-4 and V is TRBV6-6, with a possible D match to TRBD1 (6 bases). Trimming stripped 5 bases from V and 12 bases from J, with 22 bases between. Per the germline V gene, CDR1 is MNHNY and CDR2 is SVGAGI (reference sequence). This CDR3 region has 15 residues. The DNA for the CDR3 is TGTGCCAGCAGTCCTAAACAGGGCTTGAAAAGCGAACTGTTTTTT. This sequence encodes CASSPKQGLKSELFF.

This clonotype was seen a few times. The CDR3 DNA reads as TGTGCCAGCAGCGAGGGACAGAGCTCCTACAATGAGCAGTTCTTC. Its protein is CASSEGQSSYNEQFF. The rearrangement joins TRBV5-5 to TRBJ2-1, with 7 bases aligning to TRBD1. J gave up 0 bases and V 4 bases, and 4 bases lay outside the gene matches. The germline V gene has CDR1 SGHKS and CDR2 YYEKEE (reference sequence). The CDR3 has 15 amino acids.